This T cell receptor beta chain stems from a study of T cells in Graves' hyperthyroidism and ophthalmopathy. RNA transcripts were the template for amplifying TCR beta CDR3 regions. The HTBI set primed first-round TCR CDR3 RT-PCR. TCRdb reprocessed the multiplex PCR reads with MiXCR, giving one entry per CDR3 protein. There are 700,000 or so distinct CDR3 sequences in the sample; about 16% occur only once, and under 9.5% lies in the top ten. Using around 10 ml of fresh peripheral blood, PBMCs were prepared. The CDR3 has 14 residues. The germline CDR1 and CDR2 sequences are SGHTA and FQGNSA. V gave up 7 bases and J gave up 10 bases; unmatched junction bases: 13.

The sequenced sample was blood. This receptor was taken from a man aged 18 to 29 with Graves' hyperthyroidism. This sequence joins TRBV7-2 and TRBJ2-1; 7 nucleotides align to TRBD2. The CDR3 region is CASTTGLPDREQFF. In DNA, the CDR3 is TGTGCCAGCACCACGGGACTACCAGACCGGGAGCAGTTCTTC.